This T cell receptor beta chain was found in a study of OX40 agonist ivuxolimab in advanced cancers. Overall study context: Anti-PD-1, anti-PD-L1 or anti-CTLA-4 therapy given earlier was allowed, and 40% had some. Study-wide results and caveats: In the expanded peripheral T cells, antigen specificity was never determined.

Assay: immunoSEQ multiplex PCR; the TCRdb copy retains only in-frame clones and omits some. Here the sample spans nearly 45,000 clones, around 92% being singletons. V lost 1 base and J lost 3, with 13 bases in between. Germline V gene data show CDR1 as MGHRA and CDR2 as YSYEKL. This CDR3 has 15 amino acids. Of note for this clone: The antigen is not known.

Sequencing used CD4+ or CD8+ T cells sorted from blood, obtained in a trial of the OX40 agonist ivuxolimab. This clonotype was obtained from an adult with an advanced solid tumor such as melanoma, head and neck, liver or kidney cancer. The chain is built from TRBV4-1 and TRBJ2-7; either TRBD1 or TRBD2 may fit D (5 bases each). The CDR3 sequence is CASSQASRDGYEQYF. For the CDR3, the DNA is TGCGCCAGCAGCCAAGCAAGTAGGGACGGCTACGAGCAGTACTTC.